The next 15 T cell receptor beta chains were all read from a single sample in a study of T-cell reconstitution after alpha-beta-depleted transplantation in children. The TCRbeta library was prepared with unique molecular identifiers. TCRdb fed the PCR reads into MiXCR, producing one record per CDR3 protein. The sample includes 130,000 or so distinct CDR3 sequences, about 9.6% of them seen just once. The starting material was PBMCs, mostly from graft donor cells, obtained 180 days after TCRalphabeta/CD19-depleted stem cell transplant. These receptors originate from a girl under three years old who had a stem cell transplant for combined immunodeficiency, so the T cells may come from the graft donor.

The V call is TRBV29-1, the J call TRBJ2-1; maybe TRBD1 (10 bases). This CDR3 contains 18 residues. The germline V gene encodes CDR1 SQVTM and CDR2 ANQGSEA. Between the trimmed V and J ends, which lost 3 bases and 2 bases, there was a span of 23 bases. CDR3 sequence (DNA): TGCAGCGTTGACCGGGACAGGGGTAGCGGGGGACCCTACAATGAGCAGTTCTTC. As protein: CSVDRDRGSGGPYNEQFF.

This clonotype occurred a few times. The rearrangement joins TRBV9 to TRBJ2-3; 7 bases match TRBD2. The CDR3 has 14 residues. Germline V gene data show CDR1 as SGDLS and CDR2 as YYNGEE. After removal of 0 bases from V and 5 bases from J, the junction contained 3 bases not matched to a gene. CDR3 in DNA: TGTGCCAGCAGCGTAGCTACTAGCGAAGATACGCAGTATTTT. Translating gives CASSVATSEDTQYF.

The V call is TRBV29-1, the J call TRBJ2-2; possibly TRBD1 for D (6 bases). The V end was cut by 7 bases, the J end by 3 bases, with 21 bases between. CDR1 and CDR2 (germline): SQVTM, ANQGSEA. This CDR3 comprises 16 residues. The CDR3 protein is CSATSAGAVDTGELFF. DNA for the CDR3: TGCAGCGCCACAAGCGCAGGGGCGGTTGACACCGGGGAGCTGTTTTTT.

In the case of this clonotype: Sequence at one end of the junction differs from germline and may be a read error. The chain combines TRBV6-1 with TRBJ1-2, with 7 positions matching TRBD1. The CDR3 runs to 13 residues. CDR1 is MNHNS, CDR2 SASEGT, per germline. The CDR3 DNA sequence: TGTGCCAGCAGTAGACAGGGCTTCTATGGATACACCTTC. Translating gives CASSRQGFYGYTF.

The chain links TRBV29-1 to TRBJ2-3; D ambiguous. V lost 6 bases and J lost 2, with 12 bases in between. The CDR3 contains 13 residues. Per germline, CDR1 SQVTM and CDR2 ANQGSEA. CDR3 residues: CSVSPRNTDTQYF. The CDR3 coding sequence is TGCAGCGTGTCCCCTAGAAACACAGATACGCAGTATTTT.

This clonotype has a handful of counts. This chain links TRBV5-1 with TRBJ1-1; unclear D gene. Germline V gene sequence: CDR1 SGHRS, CDR2 YFSETQ. Trimming removed 4 bases at V and 0 bases at J, with 10 bases between. The CDR3 totals 14 residues. CDR3 in amino acids: CASSAVTMNTEAFF. CDR3 nucleotide sequence: TGCGCCAGCAGCGCCGTGACAATGAACACTGAAGCTTTCTTT.

This clonotype was seen only a few times. The rearrangement joins TRBV7-8 to TRBJ1-5, with no clear D. The length of the CDR3 is 11 residues. Trimming left V 5 bases short and J 6 bases short, with 5 bases between. The germline gives CDR1 SGHVS, CDR2 FQNEAQ. CDR3 sequence (DNA): TGTGCCAGCAGCCTGAGTCAGCCCCAGCATTTT. It specifies CASSLSQPQHF.

V gene TRBV12-3 or TRBV12-4 combines with J gene TRBJ2-1; 8 bases map to TRBD2. This CDR3 comprises 17 residues. J gave up 8 bases and V 2 bases, and 14 bases lay outside the gene matches. The CDR3 loop is CASSLSAPGLDFDEQFF. As DNA, the CDR3 is TGTGCCAGCAGTTTAAGCGCACCGGGACTAGATTTCGATGAGCAGTTCTTC.

This clonotype was seen only a few times. Here the CDR3 reads CASSYGAGGPYEQYF. CDR3 sequence (DNA): TGTGCCAGCAGCTATGGAGCGGGAGGACCCTACGAGCAGTACTTC. V is TRBV9 and J is TRBJ2-7; 9 bases agree with TRBD2. The CDR3 extends over 15 amino acids. Germline loops: CDR1 SGDLS, CDR2 YYNGEE. Trimming took 4 bases from V and 2 from J; bases not matched to a gene: 7.

The chain carries TRBV5-1 and TRBJ1-5; 9 bases are a match to TRBD1. CDR3 length: 15 amino acids. Looked up from germline, CDR1 is SGHRS and CDR2 is YFSETQ. V was pared by 3 bases and J by 1 base, with 2 bases of the junction left unmatched. DNA for the CDR3: TGCGCCAGCAGCTGGGGGACAGGGAGCAATCAGCCCCAGCATTTT. It codes for CASSWGTGSNQPQHF. The variable domain in full, completed from reference TRBV5-1 and TRBJ1-5, reads KAGVTQTPRYLIKTRGQQVTLSCSPISGHRSVSWYQQTPGQGLQFLFEYFSETQRNKGNFPGRFSGRQFSNSRSEMNVSTLELGDSALYLCASSWGTGSNQPQHFGDGTRLSIL.

The V call is TRBV10-3, the J call TRBJ2-7, with a possible D match to TRBD1 (6 bases). V was shortened by 4 bases and J by 0 bases, with 16 bases between the two germline ends. The germline V gene has CDR1 ENHRY and CDR2 SYGVKD. This CDR3 contains 16 residues. The CDR3 coding sequence is TGTGCCATCAGTGTATTGGAGGACAGCAGCTCCTACGAGCAGTACTTC. Residues: CAISVLEDSSSYEQYF.

This chain joins TRBV5-1 and TRBJ2-4, with 7 bases fitting TRBD1. The CDR3 length is 14 residues. Germline assignment: CDR1 SGHRS and CDR2 YFSETQ. V trimming: 1 base; J trimming: 12 bases; junction bases outside the gene matches: 10. Written as DNA, the CDR3 is TGCGCCAGCAGCTTGCAGGGGCCAAGGGACAGTCAGTACTTC. Encoded protein: CASSLQGPRDSQYF.

This clonotype was picked up a small number of times. The chain joins TRBV6-1 to TRBJ2-2; 7 bases align to TRBD2. The CDR3 length is 13 residues. The ends lost 7 bases at V and 5 bases at J; junction bases unmatched: 4. Germline CDR1 reads MNHNS; CDR2 reads SASEGT. The CDR3 is CASTDGGTGELFF. CDR3 nucleotides: TGTGCCAGCACAGACGGGGGGACCGGGGAGCTGTTTTTT.

The genes are TRBV29-1 and TRBJ2-1; TRBD1 agrees at 10 bases. The CDR3 consists of 15 residues. V was clipped by 4 bases and J by 2 bases; unmatched bases: 5. Germline CDR1 and CDR2: SQVTM and ANQGSEA. CDR3 loop: CSVVGTGEAYNEQFF. CDR3 nucleotides: TGCAGCGTTGTTGGGACAGGGGAGGCCTACAATGAGCAGTTCTTC.

J is TRBJ2-6 and V is TRBV10-3; 8 bases align to TRBD1. There are 16 residues in the CDR3. Unmatched junction bases numbered 6, after V lost 6 bases and J lost 2 bases. CDR1 is ENHRY and CDR2 is SYGVKD in the germline V gene. For the CDR3, the DNA is TGTGCCATCAGCCAGGGGGCGGCGGCTGGGGCCAACGTCCTGACTTTC. As protein: CAISQGAAAGANVLTF.